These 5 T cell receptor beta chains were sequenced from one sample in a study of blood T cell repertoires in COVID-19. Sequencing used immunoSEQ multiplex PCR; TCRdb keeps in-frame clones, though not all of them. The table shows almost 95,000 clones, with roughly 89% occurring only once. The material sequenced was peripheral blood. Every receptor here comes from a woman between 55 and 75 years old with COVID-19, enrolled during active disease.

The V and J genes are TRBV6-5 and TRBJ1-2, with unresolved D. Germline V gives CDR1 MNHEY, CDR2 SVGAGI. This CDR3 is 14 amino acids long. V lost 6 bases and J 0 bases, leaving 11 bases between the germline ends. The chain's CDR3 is CASRKQATNYGYTF. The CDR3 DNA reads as TGTGCCAGCAGGAAGCAGGCAACTAACTATGGCTACACCTTC.

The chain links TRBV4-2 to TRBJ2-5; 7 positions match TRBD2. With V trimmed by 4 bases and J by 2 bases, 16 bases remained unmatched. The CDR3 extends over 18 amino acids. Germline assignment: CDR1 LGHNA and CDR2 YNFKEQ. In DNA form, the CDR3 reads TGTGCCAGCAGCCCGAACCTCCCGCGGGGGATAGGGCAAGAGACCCAGTACTTC. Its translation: CASSPNLPRGIGQETQYF.

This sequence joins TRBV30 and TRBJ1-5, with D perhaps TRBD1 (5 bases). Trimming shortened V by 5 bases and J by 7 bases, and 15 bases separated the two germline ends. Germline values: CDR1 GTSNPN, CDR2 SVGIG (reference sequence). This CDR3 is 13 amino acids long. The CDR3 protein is CAWARGGGQPQHF. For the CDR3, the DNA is TGTGCCTGGGCTCGCGGGGGTGGACAGCCCCAGCATTTT.

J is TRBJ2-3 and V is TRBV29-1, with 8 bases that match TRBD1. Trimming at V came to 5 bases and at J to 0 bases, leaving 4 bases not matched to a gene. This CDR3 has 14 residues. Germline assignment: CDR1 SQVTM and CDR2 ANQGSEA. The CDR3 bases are TGCAGCGTTCTCCGGGACAGGAGCACAGATACGCAGTATTTT. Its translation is CSVLRDRSTDTQYF.

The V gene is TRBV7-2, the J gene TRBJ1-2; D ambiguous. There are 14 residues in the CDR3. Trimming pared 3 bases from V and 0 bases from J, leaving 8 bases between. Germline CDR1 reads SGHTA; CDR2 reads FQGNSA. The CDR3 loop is CASSFGRANYGYTF. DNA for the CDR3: TGTGCCAGCAGCTTCGGGAGAGCTAACTATGGCTACACCTTC.